This T cell receptor (beta chain) was sequenced in a study of technical replicates of blood from four donors. Profiled with immunoSEQ multiplex PCR; TCRdb holds only in-frame clones, not every one. The sample yields approximately 79,000 clones, approximately 96% seen once. Sequenced sample: T cells isolated from PBMCs. The sequence was collected from a human donor in good health.

This CDR3 is CASSWDSRLTDTQYF. The CDR3 DNA sequence: TGTGCCAGCAGTTGGGACAGCAGACTCACAGATACGCAGTATTTT. This sequence joins TRBV28 and TRBJ2-3, with 7 bases aligning to TRBD1. The CDR3 extends over 15 amino acids. Germline V lookup: CDR1 MDHEN, CDR2 SYDVKM. V lost 4 bases and J lost 2; bases outside the gene matches: 6.